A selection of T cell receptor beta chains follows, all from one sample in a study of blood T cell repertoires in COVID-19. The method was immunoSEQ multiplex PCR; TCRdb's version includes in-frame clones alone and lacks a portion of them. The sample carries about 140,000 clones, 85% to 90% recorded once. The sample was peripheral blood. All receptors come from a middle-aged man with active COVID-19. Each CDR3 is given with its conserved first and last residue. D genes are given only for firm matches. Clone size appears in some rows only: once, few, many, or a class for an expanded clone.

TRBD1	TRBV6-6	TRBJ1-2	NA	TGTGCCAGCAGTTCCCCGGACAGGGGAAGGGGCTACACCTTC	CASSSPDRGRGYTF
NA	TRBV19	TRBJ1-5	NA	TGTGCCAGTAGTATAGATCGTGGGGCGCCGGGCAAATTT	CASSIDRGAPGKF
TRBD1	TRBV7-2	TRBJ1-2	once	TGTGCCAGCAGCTTACAGGGGGGTAATAACTATGGCTACACCTTC	CASSLQGGNNYGYTF
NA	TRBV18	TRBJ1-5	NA	TGTGCCAGCTCACCAGATTCGGGTAGGCAGCCCCAGCATTTT	CASSPDSGRQPQHF
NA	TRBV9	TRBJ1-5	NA	TGTGCCAGCAGCCCCCGTGAGGGATATCAGCCCCAGCATTTT	CASSPREGYQPQHF
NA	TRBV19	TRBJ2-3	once	TGTGCCAGTAGGGGACTTTTAACCACAGATACGCAGTATTTT	CASRGLLTTDTQYF
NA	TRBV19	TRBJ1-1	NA	TGTGCCACAGGCCCACCGGGACACCGAGTTGAAGCTTTCTTT	CATGPPGHRVEAFF
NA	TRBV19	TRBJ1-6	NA	TGTGCCAGTAGTATTCCCGGAGTTAATTCACCCCTCCACTTT	CASSIPGVNSPLHF
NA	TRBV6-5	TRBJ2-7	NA	TGTGCCAGCAGTTACGGCAGGGACTACGAGCAGTACTTC	CASSYGRDYEQYF
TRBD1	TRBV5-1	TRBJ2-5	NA	TGCGCCAGTGCGGGACAGGTCGGCGAGACCCAGTACTTC	CASAGQVGETQYF
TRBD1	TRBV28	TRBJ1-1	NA	TGTGCCAGCAGCATACAGGGGCTGAACACTGAAGCTTTCTTT	CASSIQGLNTEAFF
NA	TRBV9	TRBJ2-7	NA	TGTGCCAGCACCAAGACAGGCAGTAGCCGCGAGCAGTACTTC	CASTKTGSSREQYF
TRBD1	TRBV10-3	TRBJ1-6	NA	TGTGCCATCAGTGGGACAGGGGAATCACCCCTCCACTTT	CAISGTGESPLHF
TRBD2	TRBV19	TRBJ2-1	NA	TGTGCCAGTAGAGAGCGGGGGTTAAAGCAGTTCTTC	CASRERGLKQFF
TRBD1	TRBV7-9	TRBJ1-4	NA	TGTGCCAGCAGCCCCTCGACAGGGGAGGAAAAACTGTTTTTT	CASSPSTGEEKLFF